This TCR beta chain was sequenced for a study of graft-versus-host responses after intestinal transplantation. Study background: After anti-thymocyte globulin induction, recipients took tacrolimus and steroids for two to three years.

Study-level points and caveats: Investigators detected GvH clones in recipient marrow, with some emerging earlier in ileum or blood.

Profiled with immunoSEQ multiplex PCR; TCRdb holds only in-frame clones, not every one. The sample lists about 86,000 clones, roughly four fifths occurring once. This CDR3 region has 16 residues. The germline gives CDR1 MDHEN, CDR2 SYDVKM. The J segment lost 3 bases and the V segment lost 4 bases, leaving 8 bases of the junction unmatched. This clone was seen a single time. Its antigen is unidentified. The J gene is TRBJ1-5, the V gene TRBV28; 8 positions match TRBD1. Material: unstimulated CD8+ T cells sorted from spleen or lymph node cells, obtained before intestinal transplant. The receptor's source is a human donor who received an intestinal transplant. CDR3 nucleotide sequence: TGTGCCAGCAGTTCCCGGGACAGGCAGTTCAATCAGCCCCAGCATTTT. Translation gives CASSSRDRQFNQPQHF.